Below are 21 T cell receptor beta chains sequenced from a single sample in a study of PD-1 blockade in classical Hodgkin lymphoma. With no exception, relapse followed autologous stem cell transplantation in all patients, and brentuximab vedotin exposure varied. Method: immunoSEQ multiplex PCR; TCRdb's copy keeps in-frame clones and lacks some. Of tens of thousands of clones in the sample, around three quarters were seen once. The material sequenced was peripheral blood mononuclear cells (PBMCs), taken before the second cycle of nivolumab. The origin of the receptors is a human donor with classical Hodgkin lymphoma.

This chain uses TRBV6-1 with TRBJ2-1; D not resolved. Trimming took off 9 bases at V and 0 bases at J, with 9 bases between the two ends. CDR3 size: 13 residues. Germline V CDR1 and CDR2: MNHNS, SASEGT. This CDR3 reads CASRESSYNEQFF. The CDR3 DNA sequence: TGTGCCAGTCGAGAGAGCTCCTACAATGAGCAGTTCTTC.

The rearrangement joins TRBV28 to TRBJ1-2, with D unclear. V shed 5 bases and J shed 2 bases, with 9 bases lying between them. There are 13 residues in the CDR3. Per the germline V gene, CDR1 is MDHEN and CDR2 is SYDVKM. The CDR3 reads CASSLDLNYGYTF. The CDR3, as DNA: TGTGCCAGCAGTCTGGACTTGAACTATGGCTACACCTTC.

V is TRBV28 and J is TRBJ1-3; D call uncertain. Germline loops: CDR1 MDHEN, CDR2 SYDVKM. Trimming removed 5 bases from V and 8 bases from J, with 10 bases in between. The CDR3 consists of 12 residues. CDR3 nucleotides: TGTGCCAGCAGTACTTCTAAAGACACCATATATTTT. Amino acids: CASSTSKDTIYF. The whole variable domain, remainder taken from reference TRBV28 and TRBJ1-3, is DVKVTQSSRYLVKRTGEKVFLECVQDMDHENMFWYRQDPGLGLRLIYFSYDVKMKEKGDIPEGYSVSREKKERFSLILESASTNQTSMYLCASSTSKDTIYFGEGSWLTVV.

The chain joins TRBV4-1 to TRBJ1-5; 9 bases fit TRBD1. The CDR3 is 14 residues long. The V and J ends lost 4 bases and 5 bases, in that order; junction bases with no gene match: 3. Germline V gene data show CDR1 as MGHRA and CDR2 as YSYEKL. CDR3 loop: CASSRDRADQPQHF. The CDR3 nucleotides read TGCGCCAGCAGCCGGGACAGGGCCGATCAGCCCCAGCATTTT.

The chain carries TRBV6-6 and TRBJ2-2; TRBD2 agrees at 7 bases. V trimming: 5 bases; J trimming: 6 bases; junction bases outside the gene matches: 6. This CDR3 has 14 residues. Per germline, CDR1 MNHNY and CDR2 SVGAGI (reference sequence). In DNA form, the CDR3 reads TGTGCCAGCAGTGGGACTAAAGGAGCCGGGGAGCTGTTTTTT. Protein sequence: CASSGTKGAGELFF.

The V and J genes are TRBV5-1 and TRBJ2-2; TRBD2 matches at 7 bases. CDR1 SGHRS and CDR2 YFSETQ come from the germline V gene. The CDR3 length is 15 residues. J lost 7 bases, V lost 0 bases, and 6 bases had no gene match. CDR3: CASSLGAGDVGELFF. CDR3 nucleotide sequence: TGCGCCAGCAGCTTGGGCGCGGGGGACGTCGGGGAGCTGTTTTTT.

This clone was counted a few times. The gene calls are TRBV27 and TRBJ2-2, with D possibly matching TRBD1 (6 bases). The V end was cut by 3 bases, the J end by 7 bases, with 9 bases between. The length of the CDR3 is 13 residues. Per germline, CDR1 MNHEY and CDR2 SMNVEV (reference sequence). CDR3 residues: CASSFGTIGELFF. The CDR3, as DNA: TGTGCCAGCAGTTTCGGGACAATCGGGGAGCTGTTTTTT.

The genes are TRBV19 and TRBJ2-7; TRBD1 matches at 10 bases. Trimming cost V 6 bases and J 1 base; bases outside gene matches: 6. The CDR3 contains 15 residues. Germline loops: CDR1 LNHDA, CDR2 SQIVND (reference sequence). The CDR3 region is CASRYGGQGSYEQYF. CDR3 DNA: TGTGCCAGTAGGTACGGGGGACAGGGGTCCTACGAGCAGTACTTC.

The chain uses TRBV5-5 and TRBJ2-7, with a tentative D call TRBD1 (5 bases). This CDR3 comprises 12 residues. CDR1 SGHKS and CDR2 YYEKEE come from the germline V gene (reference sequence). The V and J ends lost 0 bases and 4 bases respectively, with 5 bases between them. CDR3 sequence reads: CASSLDRYEQYF. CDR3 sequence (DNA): TGTGCCAGCAGCTTGGACAGGTACGAGCAGTACTTC.

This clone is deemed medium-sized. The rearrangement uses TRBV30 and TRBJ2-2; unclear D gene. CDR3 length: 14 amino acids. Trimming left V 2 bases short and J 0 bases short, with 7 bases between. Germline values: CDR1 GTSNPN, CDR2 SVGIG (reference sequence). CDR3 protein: CAWSFKPNTGELFF. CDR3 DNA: TGTGCCTGGAGTTTCAAACCGAACACCGGGGAGCTGTTTTTT.

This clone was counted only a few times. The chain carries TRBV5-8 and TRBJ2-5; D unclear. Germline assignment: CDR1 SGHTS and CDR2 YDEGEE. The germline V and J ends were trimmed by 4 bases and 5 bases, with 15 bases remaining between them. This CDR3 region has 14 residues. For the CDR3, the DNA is TGTGCCAGCAGCACTTGGGGAAGTAGGGAGACCCAGTACTTC. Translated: CASSTWGSRETQYF.

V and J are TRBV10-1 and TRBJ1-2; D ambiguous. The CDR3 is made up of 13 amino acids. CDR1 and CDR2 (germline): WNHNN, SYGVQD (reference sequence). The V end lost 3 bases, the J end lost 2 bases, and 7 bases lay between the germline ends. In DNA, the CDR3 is TGCGCCAGCAGTGACAGGTCGAACTATGGCTACACCTTC. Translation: CASSDRSNYGYTF.

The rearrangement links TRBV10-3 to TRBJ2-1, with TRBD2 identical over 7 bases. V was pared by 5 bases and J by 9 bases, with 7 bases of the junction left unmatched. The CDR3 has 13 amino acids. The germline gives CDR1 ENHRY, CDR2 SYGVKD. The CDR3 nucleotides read TGTGCCATCAGTTTAGGTTTAGCGGGTGAGCAGTTCTTC. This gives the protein CAISLGLAGEQFF.

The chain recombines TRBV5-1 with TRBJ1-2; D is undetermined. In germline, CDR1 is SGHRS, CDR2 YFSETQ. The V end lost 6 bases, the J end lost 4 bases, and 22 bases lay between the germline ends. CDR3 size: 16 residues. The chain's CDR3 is CASKLYPDGGGYGYTF. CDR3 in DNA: TGCGCCAGCAAACTTTATCCCGACGGAGGTGGCTATGGCTACACCTTC.

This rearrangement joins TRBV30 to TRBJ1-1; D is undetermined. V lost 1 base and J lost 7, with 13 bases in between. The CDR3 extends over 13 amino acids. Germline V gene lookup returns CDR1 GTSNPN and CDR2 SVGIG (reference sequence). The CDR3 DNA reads TGTGCCTGGAGTGGAGTAGGTTGGCGTGAAGCTTTCTTT. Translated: CAWSGVGWREAFF.

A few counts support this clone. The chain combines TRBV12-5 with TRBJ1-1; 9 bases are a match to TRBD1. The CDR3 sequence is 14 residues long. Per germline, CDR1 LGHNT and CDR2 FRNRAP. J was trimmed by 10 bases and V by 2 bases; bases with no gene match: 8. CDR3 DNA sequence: TGTGCTAGTGGTTTGACAGGGGGCGGCAAGGGAGCTTTCTTT. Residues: CASGLTGGGKGAFF.

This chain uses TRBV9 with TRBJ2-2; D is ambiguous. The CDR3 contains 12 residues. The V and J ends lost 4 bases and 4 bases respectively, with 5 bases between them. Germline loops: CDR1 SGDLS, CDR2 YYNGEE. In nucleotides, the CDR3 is TGTGCCAGCAGCTTTTCCACCGGGGAGCTGTTTTTT. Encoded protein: CASSFSTGELFF.

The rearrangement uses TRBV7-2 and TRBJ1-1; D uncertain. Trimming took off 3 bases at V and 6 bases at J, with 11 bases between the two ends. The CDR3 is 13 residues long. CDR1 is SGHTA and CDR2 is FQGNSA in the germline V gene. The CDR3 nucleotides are TGTGCCAGCAGCTTTTTGGGAAGGGCTGAAGCTTTCTTT. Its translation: CASSFLGRAEAFF.

CDR3 amino acids: CASSQGGGGNTIYF. In DNA form, the CDR3 reads TGTGCCAGCAGCCAAGGGGGTGGTGGAAACACCATATATTTT. This chain links TRBV4-2 with TRBJ1-3; D unresolved. Germline V gives CDR1 LGHNA, CDR2 YNFKEQ. The ends were cut back, 1 base at V and 3 bases at J, with 7 bases in the middle. The CDR3 totals 14 residues.

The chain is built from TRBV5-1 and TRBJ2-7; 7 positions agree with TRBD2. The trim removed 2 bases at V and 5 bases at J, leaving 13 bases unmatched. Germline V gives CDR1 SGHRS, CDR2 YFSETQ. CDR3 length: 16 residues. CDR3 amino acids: CASSFWGGMSNDEQYF. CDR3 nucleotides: TGCGCCAGCAGCTTTTGGGGGGGAATGAGTAACGACGAGCAGTACTTC. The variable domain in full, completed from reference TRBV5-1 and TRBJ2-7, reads KAGVTQTPRYLIKTRGQQVTLSCSPISGHRSVSWYQQTPGQGLQFLFEYFSETQRNKGNFPGRFSGRQFSNSRSEMNVSTLELGDSALYLCASSFWGGMSNDEQYFGPGTRLTVT.

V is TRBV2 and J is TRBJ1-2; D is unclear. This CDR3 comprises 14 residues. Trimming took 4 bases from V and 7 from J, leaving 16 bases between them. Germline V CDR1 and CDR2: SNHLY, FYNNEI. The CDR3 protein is CASSVFPGNSGYTF. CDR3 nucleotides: TGTGCCAGCAGTGTTTTCCCGGGGAATTCTGGCTACACCTTC.